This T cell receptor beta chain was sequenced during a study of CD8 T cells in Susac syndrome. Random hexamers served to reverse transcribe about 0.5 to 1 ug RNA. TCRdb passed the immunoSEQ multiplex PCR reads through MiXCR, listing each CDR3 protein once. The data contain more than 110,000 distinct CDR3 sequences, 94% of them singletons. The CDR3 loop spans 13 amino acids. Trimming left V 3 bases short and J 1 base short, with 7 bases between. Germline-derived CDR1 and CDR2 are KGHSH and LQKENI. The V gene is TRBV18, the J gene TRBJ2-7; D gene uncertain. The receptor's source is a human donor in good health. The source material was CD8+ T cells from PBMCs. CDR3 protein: CASSPMGSYEQYF. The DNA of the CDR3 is TGTGCCAGCTCACCCATGGGGTCCTACGAGCAGTACTTC.